Presented here are 10 T cell receptor beta chains from one specimen sequenced in a study of T-cell memory formation after mild COVID-19. A single record per CDR3 protein comes from TCRdb applying MiXCR to the 5' RACE reads. Here the sample spans around 260,000 distinct CDR3 sequences, 16% being singletons. The specimen sequenced was PBMCs or a T cell subset sorted from them (not recorded which). The receptors come from a man younger than 30 who had mild COVID-19 (a few samples of this study predate the infection). Cell type and time point are not known.

The rearrangement links TRBV29-1 to TRBJ1-3; 10 positions agree with TRBD1. The germline V gene encodes CDR1 SQVTM and CDR2 ANQGSEA. Germline trimming cut 6 bases from V and 4 bases from J; bases unmatched to any gene: 15. This CDR3 comprises 17 residues. The CDR3 DNA is TGCAGCGTGACCGGGACAGGGGATAGTCTGAGAGGAAACACCATATATTTT. This encodes CSVTGTGDSLRGNTIYF.

V usage is TRBV9 and J usage is TRBJ2-7, with 10 bases aligning to TRBD1. V was clipped by 0 bases and J by 4 bases; unmatched bases: 4. The CDR3 consists of 15 residues. Germline CDR1 is SGDLS and CDR2 is YYNGEE. As DNA, the CDR3 is TGTGCCAGCAGCGTAGGCGACAGGGGGCTATACGAGCAGTACGTC. The encoded protein is CASSVGDRGLYEQYV.

The rearrangement links TRBV14 to TRBJ2-2; TRBD2 agrees at 9 bases. Germline V CDR1 and CDR2: SGHDN, FVKESK. The V segment lost 0 bases and the J segment 9 bases; nucleotides outside the gene matches: 11. This CDR3 is built from 17 residues. The CDR3 reads CASSQDLPSGGFRELFF. The CDR3 coding sequence is TGTGCCAGCAGCCAAGATCTTCCGAGCGGGGGGTTCCGGGAGCTGTTTTTT. Complete variable domain (other parts from reference TRBV14 and TRBJ2-2): EAGVTQFPSHSVIEKGQTVTLRCDPISGHDNLYWYRRVMGKEIKFLLHFVKESKQDESGMPNNRFLAERTGGTYSTLKVQPAELEDSGVYFCASSQDLPSGGFRELFFGEGSRLTVL.

This clonotype was observed many times. The CDR3 nucleotides are TGTGCCACCGCGGGGAGAAACACAGATACGCAGTATTTT. Protein sequence: CATAGRNTDTQYF. The chain recombines TRBV27 with TRBJ2-3, with D perhaps TRBD2 (6 bases). This CDR3 region has 13 residues. The germline V and J ends were trimmed by 10 bases and 2 bases, with 13 bases remaining between them. The germline V gene encodes CDR1 MNHEY and CDR2 SMNVEV (reference sequence).

This clonotype was recorded only once. This chain joins TRBV6-6 and TRBJ2-5, with 8 bases that match TRBD2. Germline CDR1 MNHNY, CDR2 SVGAGI (reference sequence). The junction had 10 bases not matched to a gene; V was cut back by 0 bases and J by 1 base. The CDR3 consists of 18 residues. CDR3 sequence (DNA): TGTGCCAGCAGTTACTCGACAGGATCGGGAGGGAGCCAAGAGACCCAGTACTTC. This translates into CASSYSTGSGGSQETQYF.

This clonotype turned up a few times. The genes are TRBV5-4 and TRBJ2-3; TRBD2 might be the D (5 bases). This CDR3 comprises 14 residues. V was clipped by 0 bases and J by 5 bases, with 10 bases between them. In germline, CDR1 is SGHNT, CDR2 YYREEE (reference sequence). The CDR3 here is CASSLEGSVDTQYF. CDR3 nucleotide sequence: TGTGCCAGCAGCTTGGAGGGTAGCGTAGATACGCAGTATTTT. The full variable domain, rest sourced from reference TRBV5-4 and TRBJ2-3, is ETGVTQSPTHLIKTRGQQVTLRCSSQSGHNTVSWYQQALGQGPQFIFQYYREEENGRGNFPPRFSGLQFPNYSSELNVNALELDDSALYLCASSLEGSVDTQYFGPGTRLTVL.

V gene TRBV29-1 combines with J gene TRBJ1-1; D might be TRBD1 (6 bases). Trimming shortened V by 4 bases and J by 5 bases, and 11 bases separated the two germline ends. The germline CDR1 and CDR2 sequences are SQVTM and ANQGSEA. The CDR3 loop spans 12 amino acids. This chain's CDR3 is CSVGRQETEAFF. CDR3 bases: TGCAGCGTTGGTAGACAGGAAACTGAAGCTTTCTTT.

Written as DNA, the CDR3 is TGCGCCAGCAGCCCTGCGACAGGACAATCCCAGACCCAGTACTTC. Protein sequence: CASSPATGQSQTQYF. The rearrangement links TRBV5-1 to TRBJ2-5; D might be TRBD1 (6 bases). Germline assignment: CDR1 SGHRS and CDR2 YFSETQ. The CDR3 is made up of 15 amino acids. V lost 4 bases and J 6 bases, leaving 19 bases between the germline ends.

This clonotype has more than one count but fewer than ten. V gene TRBV5-6 combines with J gene TRBJ2-7; 7 bases align to TRBD1. V shed 4 bases, J shed 3 bases, and the junction held 7 bases outside the gene matches. Germline lookup yields CDR1 SGHDT and CDR2 YYEEEE. This CDR3 spans 14 amino acids. This CDR3 is CASSPRQGRYEQYV. In nucleotides, the CDR3 is TGTGCCAGCAGCCCTCGACAGGGACGCTACGAGCAGTACGTC.

The chain links TRBV20-1 to TRBJ2-1; 14 nucleotides match TRBD2. Germline V gives CDR1 DFQATT, CDR2 SNEGSKA (reference sequence). This CDR3 is 16 amino acids long. Losses at the gene ends were 6 bases for V and 12 bases for J; bases not matched to a gene: 16. CDR3 DNA sequence: TGCAGTGCACCTCGACTAGCGGGGGGGACTAATGAAGTGCAGTTCTTC. Translating it yields CSAPRLAGGTNEVQFF.